Presented here are 26 T cell receptor beta chains from one specimen sequenced in a study of T-cell reconstitution after alpha-beta-depleted transplantation in children (dated by TCRdb to 2015 to 2016). Library preparation employed PCR. The data were produced on an Illumina HiSeq 2500. To normalize quantification of the TCRbeta repertoire, the TCR libraries were built with molecular barcoding that relied on unique molecular identifiers. TCRdb trimmed public reads at Q25 via fastp, called clones via MiXCR and kept in-frame beta chains. Rows with a matching CDR3 protein are joined into one entry that keeps the most common DNA and genes. The table for this sample lists some 250,000 distinct CDR3 sequences; around 12% of them were counted only once. Jointly, the top ten make up about 2.4% of the sample. Sequencing was performed on PBMCs from the stem cell graft donor, taken from the stem cell graft. The receptors derive from a human donor who donated a stem cell graft to a child with acute lymphoblastic leukemia.

This clonotype was seen many times. The chain recombines TRBV18 with TRBJ1-1; D perhaps matches TRBD1 (5 bases). Trimming pared 4 bases from V and 1 base from J, leaving 10 bases between. The CDR3 is 14 residues long. CDR1 and CDR2 (germline): KGHSH, LQKENI. In DNA form, the CDR3 reads TGTGCCAGCTCACTAATAGGGACGAACACTGAAGCTTTCTTT. Its translation is CASSLIGTNTEAFF.

This clonotype was counted ten times or more. The V and J genes are TRBV10-3 and TRBJ1-5; 7 bases are a match to TRBD1. Germline-derived CDR1 and CDR2 are ENHRY and SYGVKD. V shed 0 bases and J 0 bases; nucleotides not matched to a gene: 2. There are 16 residues in the CDR3. The CDR3 is CAISESGQASNQPQHF. In DNA form, the CDR3 reads TGTGCCATCAGTGAGTCTGGACAGGCTAGCAATCAGCCCCAGCATTTT.

There are many counts of this clonotype. V usage is TRBV27 and J usage is TRBJ2-1, with 7 bases lining up with TRBD1. J gave up 5 bases and V 4 bases, and 11 bases lay outside the gene matches. The CDR3 is 16 residues long. Germline CDR1 MNHEY, CDR2 SMNVEV (reference sequence). The CDR3 DNA reads TGTGCCAGCAGTTCTTCTGGACAGGTTTGGGACAATGAGCAGTTCTTC. It codes for CASSSSGQVWDNEQFF.

The V call is TRBV11-2, the J call TRBJ2-2; the D is unclear. The ends were cut back, 1 base at V and 7 bases at J, with 4 bases in the middle. Germline V lookup: CDR1 SGHAT, CDR2 FQNNGV. CDR3 length: 12 residues. CDR3 nucleotides: TGTGCCAGCAGCTTAGCTCTCGGGGAGCTGTTTTTT. This sequence encodes CASSLALGELFF. Based on the CDR3 plus reference TRBV11-2 and TRBJ2-2, the full variable domain is EAGVAQSPRYKIIEKRQSVAFWCNPISGHATLYWYQQILGQGPKLLIQFQNNGVVDDSQLPKDRFSAERLKGVDSTLKIQPAKLEDSAVYLCASSLALGELFFGEGSRLTVL.

For this clonotype: With a much larger clone just one base away, this may be a read error. This chain joins TRBV5-1 and TRBJ2-7; D remains ambiguous. This CDR3 comprises 14 residues. Germline CDR1 SGHRS, CDR2 YFSETQ. The CDR3 loop is CASTFRPETYERYF. The CDR3 DNA follows: TGCGCCAGCACCTTTAGGCCAGAGACCTACGAGCGGTACTTC.

This clonotype was detected many times. The chain employs TRBV28 and TRBJ2-7; 8 bases fit TRBD2. Germline V gene lookup returns CDR1 MDHEN and CDR2 SYDVKM. V was pared by 5 bases and J by 3 bases, with 9 bases of the junction left unmatched. The CDR3 sequence is 15 residues long. In DNA, the CDR3 is TGTGCCAGCAGTCCTACGGGGGGGTCGAGCTACGAGCAGTACTTC. Amino acid sequence: CASSPTGGSSYEQYF.

This clonotype was seen repeatedly, ten times or more. The V and J genes are TRBV20-1 and TRBJ1-2, with 7 bases fitting TRBD1. This CDR3 spans 15 amino acids. Germline-derived CDR1 and CDR2 are DFQATT and SNEGSKA (reference sequence). V gave up 6 bases and J gave up 2 bases; unmatched junction bases: 12. DNA of the CDR3: TGCAGTGCCGTACCCCCGAAGGGACAGAACTATGGCTACACCTTC. This translates into CSAVPPKGQNYGYTF.

In its sample, this clonotype was seen many times. CDR3 amino acids: CASSFPPTGEDTQYF. The CDR3 DNA sequence: TGCGCCAGCAGCTTCCCCCCGACAGGGGAAGATACGCAGTATTTT. This sequence joins TRBV5-1 and TRBJ2-3; 8 bases map to TRBD1. This CDR3 spans 15 amino acids. Germline loops: CDR1 SGHRS, CDR2 YFSETQ. Germline trimming cut 2 bases from V and 5 bases from J; bases unmatched to any gene: 7.

This clonotype was seen ten or more times. This rearrangement joins TRBV6-2 or TRBV6-3 to TRBJ2-7, with D maybe TRBD1 (5 bases). There are 14 residues in the CDR3. Germline V CDR1 and CDR2: MNHEY, SVGEGT. V gave up 6 bases and J gave up 6 bases, with 18 bases separating them. The CDR3 nucleotides are TGTGCCAGCAGCCGCAGGGCTATCTCGAGCGAGCAGTACTTC. It is translated as CASSRRAISSEQYF.

This clonotype was counted a few times. This chain links TRBV10-2 with TRBJ2-1; maybe TRBD1 (6 bases). V dropped 3 bases and J dropped 2 bases, with 8 bases sitting between them. CDR1 is WSHSY, CDR2 SAAADI, per germline. The CDR3 runs 14 residues. The CDR3 coding sequence is TGCGCCAGCAGTGACACAGGGACCTACAATGAGCAGTTCTTC. Translated: CASSDTGTYNEQFF.

This clonotype was counted ten times or more. This chain links TRBV10-3 with TRBJ1-1, with D possibly TRBD1 on 5 matching bases. CDR3 length: 13 amino acids. Per the germline V gene, CDR1 is ENHRY and CDR2 is SYGVKD. The V gene lost 6 bases and the J gene lost 0 bases, with 8 bases spanning the gap. CDR3 sequence: CAIRGTVNTEAFF. The CDR3 DNA is TGTGCCATCAGAGGGACGGTGAACACTGAAGCTTTCTTT.

This clonotype appeared many times. The V call is TRBV7-9, the J call TRBJ1-4; 9 bases map to TRBD1. V shed 4 bases, J shed 3 bases, and the junction held 6 bases outside the gene matches. Germline V lookup: CDR1 SEHNR, CDR2 FQNEAQ (reference sequence). This CDR3 region has 16 residues. The CDR3 region is CASSSRGTGSNEKLFF. The CDR3 nucleotides are TGTGCCAGCAGCTCACGTGGGACAGGGTCTAATGAAAAACTGTTTTTT.

Concerning this clonotype: Given a much more abundant clone one base away, this may be a read error. V usage is TRBV4-2 and J usage is TRBJ2-6, with D tentatively TRBD1 (5 bases). Germline values: CDR1 LGHNA, CDR2 YNFKEQ. The CDR3 length is 17 residues. The CDR3: CASSQGQSSSGANGLTF. The DNA for the CDR3 is TGTGCCAGCAGCCAAGGGCAGTCCTCCTCTGGGGCCAACGGCCTGACTTTC.

In this sample, this clonotype turned up many times. This sequence joins TRBV10-3 and TRBJ2-3; 9 nucleotides align to TRBD1. V gave up 6 bases and J gave up 8 bases; unmatched junction bases: 12. The CDR3 is 15 residues long. The V gene's germline CDR1 is ENHRY and CDR2 SYGVKD. DNA of the CDR3: TGTGCCATCAGAAAGTCCCGGGACAGGGTTGGTACGCAGTATTTT. It yields the protein CAIRKSRDRVGTQYF.

This clonotype was counted at least ten times. CDR3 loop: CAIGPIRQGKNTEAFF. The CDR3 DNA reads as TGTGCCATCGGGCCTATTAGACAGGGGAAGAACACTGAAGCTTTCTTT. V gene TRBV10-3 combines with J gene TRBJ1-1, with 8 nucleotides matching TRBD1. V trimming: 8 bases; J trimming: 1 base; junction bases outside the gene matches: 12. Germline values: CDR1 ENHRY, CDR2 SYGVKD. The CDR3 is made up of 16 amino acids.

The sample holds many counts of this clonotype. The chain recombines TRBV10-1 with TRBJ2-1, with D possibly matching TRBD2 (5 bases). Trimming removed 3 bases at V and 3 bases at J, with 15 bases between. In germline, CDR1 is WNHNN, CDR2 SYGVQD (reference sequence). The CDR3 is made up of 16 amino acids. The CDR3 DNA sequence: TGCGCCAGCAGTGAATTGGGTGTAGCGCTCTACAATGAGCAGTTCTTC. Translated, it gives CASSELGVALYNEQFF.

In this sample, this clonotype turned up many times. This chain uses TRBV4-2 with TRBJ2-1; maybe TRBD2 (7 bases). Trimming removed 4 bases from V and 9 bases from J, with 13 bases in between. This CDR3 has 13 amino acids. Germline CDR1 LGHNA, CDR2 YNFKEQ. The CDR3 protein is CASSPEGEGEQFF. The CDR3 DNA follows: TGTGCCAGCAGCCCTGAGGGGGAGGGTGAGCAGTTCTTC.

This clonotype was recorded many times. The chain carries TRBV27 and TRBJ2-7; 8 nucleotides align to TRBD1. This CDR3 has 14 amino acids. Germline loops: CDR1 MNHEY, CDR2 SMNVEV (reference sequence). Losses at the gene ends were 5 bases for V and 12 bases for J; bases not matched to a gene: 15. The CDR3 is CASSTPGQATSWYF. CDR3 nucleotide sequence: TGTGCCAGCAGTACACCGGGACAGGCGACTTCTTGGTACTTC.

A note on this clonotype: A single base separates this from a much larger clone, so it may be a read error. The CDR3 reads CASSHKASGAYNERFF. DNA for the CDR3: TGTGCCAGCAGCCATAAGGCTAGCGGGGCCTACAATGAGCGGTTCTTC. The chain is built from TRBV3-1 and TRBJ2-1; TRBD2 matches at 9 bases. Germline V gene sequence: CDR1 LGHDT, CDR2 YNNKEL (reference sequence). CDR3 length: 16 amino acids.

This clonotype appeared many times. This rearrangement joins TRBV28 to TRBJ1-6, with 9 bases aligning to TRBD1. Trimming cost V 4 bases and J 7 bases; bases outside gene matches: 8. Germline V gene lookup returns CDR1 MDHEN and CDR2 SYDVKM. The CDR3 consists of 16 residues. The CDR3 sequence is CASSSPGQGRNSPLHF. The CDR3 coding sequence is TGTGCCAGCAGTTCCCCGGGACAGGGTCGCAATTCACCCCTCCACTTT.

This clonotype was recorded at least ten times. CDR3 protein: CASSLSTSGRIGANEQFF. DNA of the CDR3: TGTGCCAGCAGCTTGAGCACTAGCGGGAGGATTGGGGCGAATGAGCAGTTCTTC. The V gene is TRBV11-1, the J gene TRBJ2-1; 12 bases map to TRBD2. Germline trimming cut 3 bases from V and 7 bases from J; bases unmatched to any gene: 13. The CDR3 runs to 18 residues. Germline-derived CDR1 and CDR2 are SGHAT and FQDESV (reference sequence).

This clonotype was recorded at least ten times. V usage is TRBV7-3 and J usage is TRBJ1-2; weak D call: TRBD1 (5 bases). With 3 bases removed from V and 8 bases from J, the gap between germline ends came to 13 bases. The germline CDR1 and CDR2 sequences are SGHTA and FQGTGA. This CDR3 has 13 residues. CDR3 residues: CASSFDLGGGYTF. CDR3 in DNA: TGTGCCAGCAGCTTCGACCTCGGGGGAGGCTACACCTTC.

The chain combines TRBV2 with TRBJ2-7; a weak D match, TRBD2 (6 bases). V was trimmed by 8 bases and J by 0 bases, leaving 11 bases between them. The CDR3 is 13 residues long. Germline CDR1 and CDR2: SNHLY and FYNNEI. DNA of the CDR3: TGTGCCAGCCTTGGAGGGCGCTCCTACGAGCAGTACTTC. Translated: CASLGGRSYEQYF. Combining the CDR3 with reference TRBV2 and TRBJ2-7 gives the whole variable domain EPEVTQTPSHQVTQMGQEVILRCVPISNHLYFYWYRQILGQKVEFLVSFYNNEISEKSEIFDDQFSVERPDGSNFTLKIRSTKLEDSAMYFCASLGGRSYEQYFGPGTRLTVT.

V usage is TRBV29-1 and J usage is TRBJ1-1, with 7 bases identical to TRBD1. The CDR3 is 11 amino acids. With V trimmed by 6 bases and J by 7 bases, 5 bases remained unmatched. Germline-derived CDR1 and CDR2 are SQVTM and ANQGSEA. The CDR3 sequence: CSVPRDSEAFF. As DNA, the CDR3 is TGCAGCGTGCCCCGGGACAGTGAAGCTTTCTTT.

This clonotype is a singleton in its sample. A much larger clone differs by one base, so this may be a read error. The V and J genes are TRBV6-5 and TRBJ2-3, with 7 bases aligning to TRBD1. Germline V gene sequence: CDR1 MNHEY, CDR2 SVGAGI. The CDR3 extends over 14 amino acids. The CDR3 here is CASTYRDSTDTQYF. CDR3 coding DNA: TGTGCCAGCACTTACAGGGACAGTACAGATACGCAGTATTTT.

Turning to this clonotype: A far larger clone is a single base away, which makes a read error likely. The chain uses TRBV6-6 and TRBJ1-1; no clear D. Germline V CDR1 and CDR2: MNHNY, SVGAGI (reference sequence). The CDR3 has 11 amino acids. The V gene lost 0 bases and the J gene lost 9 bases, with 5 bases spanning the gap. The CDR3 sequence is CASSYSTKAFF. The CDR3 DNA reads as TGTGCCAGCAGTTACTCGACGAAAGCTTTCTTT.